This entry lists 22 T cell receptor beta chains sequenced from one sample in a study of T-cell reconstitution after alpha-beta-depleted transplantation in children. Unique molecular identifiers were incorporated during preparation of the TCRbeta library. MiXCR, applied by TCRdb to the PCR reads, yields one record per CDR3 protein. Among about a million distinct CDR3 sequences listed, roughly 29% were seen once. The sequences come from PBMCs, mostly from graft donor cells, collected 360 days after TCRalphabeta/CD19-depleted stem cell transplant. The receptors derive from a boy less than two years old who had a stem cell transplant for SCID, so the T cells may come from the graft donor.

This clonotype turned up a few times. The rearrangement uses TRBV29-1 and TRBJ1-2; D gene uncertain. Germline loops: CDR1 SQVTM, CDR2 ANQGSEA. The CDR3 length is 12 residues. Trimming took off 3 bases at V and 1 base at J, with 6 bases between the two ends. CDR3 loop: CSVEGYNYGYTF. As DNA, the CDR3 is TGCAGCGTTGAGGGGTATAACTATGGCTACACCTTC.

Many counts were recorded for this clonotype. This sequence joins TRBV20-1 and TRBJ2-5; D gene unclear. Germline CDR1 DFQATT, CDR2 SNEGSKA (reference sequence). Trimming removed 3 bases at V and 1 base at J, with 3 bases between. The CDR3 contains 11 residues. CDR3 residues: CSASSQETQYF. Written as DNA, the CDR3 is TGCAGTGCTAGTTCCCAAGAGACCCAGTACTTC.

J is TRBJ2-7 and V is TRBV28; D call uncertain. CDR3 length equals 14 residues. The germline V gene encodes CDR1 MDHEN and CDR2 SYDVKM. V was clipped by 6 bases and J by 4 bases, with 16 bases between them. CDR3: CASSPPYPIYEQYF. For the CDR3, the DNA is TGTGCCAGCAGCCCCCCTTACCCCATTTACGAGCAGTACTTC.

The V gene is TRBV20-1, the J gene TRBJ1-1; 9 positions match TRBD1. Trimming removed 6 bases from V and 5 bases from J; junction bases left unmatched: 4. The CDR3 length is 12 residues. CDR1 DFQATT and CDR2 SNEGSKA come from the germline V gene (reference sequence). The CDR3 is CSAVGQGTEAFF. DNA of the CDR3: TGCAGTGCGGTGGGACAGGGAACTGAAGCTTTCTTT.

This clonotype was counted only a few times. The V call is TRBV3-1, the J call TRBJ2-1; D ambiguous. Germline V lookup: CDR1 LGHDT, CDR2 YNNKEL (reference sequence). V was cut by 10 bases and J by 0 bases, with 19 bases left in between. There are 16 residues in the CDR3. CDR3 region: CANSAKGFYSYNEQFF. CDR3 nucleotide sequence: TGTGCCAACTCAGCCAAGGGTTTTTACTCCTACAATGAGCAGTTCTTC.

V and J are TRBV11-3 and TRBJ2-5; 7 bases fit TRBD1. In germline, CDR1 is SGHNT, CDR2 YENEEA. Losses at the gene ends were 3 bases for V and 1 base for J; bases not matched to a gene: 8. This CDR3 is built from 16 residues. The CDR3: CASSFAGQAVQETQYF. CDR3 in DNA: TGTGCCAGCAGCTTTGCCGGACAGGCCGTCCAAGAGACCCAGTACTTC.

The CDR3 sequence: CSPRSFNRGPSTDTQYF. DNA of the CDR3: TGCAGTCCACGATCCTTTAACAGGGGCCCTAGCACAGATACGCAGTATTTT. The gene calls are TRBV20-1 and TRBJ2-3; 7 nucleotides match TRBD1. Germline CDR1 reads DFQATT; CDR2 reads SNEGSKA (reference sequence). The J segment lost 0 bases and the V segment lost 8 bases, leaving 17 bases of the junction unmatched. The CDR3 contains 17 residues.

This clonotype was counted between two and nine times. It may be a read error: a sequence one base away is much more abundant. The V and J genes are TRBV28 and TRBJ2-2, with D uncertain. The CDR3 runs to 12 residues. Germline values: CDR1 MDHEN, CDR2 SYDVKM. The ends were cut back, 7 bases at V and 2 bases at J, with 5 bases in the middle. The CDR3 spells CASTQNTGELFF. The CDR3 DNA follows: TGTGCCAGCACCCAAAACACCGGGGAGCTGTTTTTT.

This clonotype was detected only a few times. The chain links TRBV12-3 or TRBV12-4 to TRBJ2-2; either TRBD1 or TRBD2 may supply D (5 bases each). V lost 5 bases, J lost 6 bases, and 16 bases lay in between. The CDR3 covers 15 residues. CDR3 nucleotide sequence: TGTGCCAGCAGTCCCGGGACGGTGGACGCCGGGGAGCTGTTTTTT. It yields the protein CASSPGTVDAGELFF.

There are a few counts of this clonotype. This chain connects TRBV6-1 to TRBJ2-4; no firm D call. The V end was cut by 8 bases, the J end by 0 bases, with 8 bases between. Germline values: CDR1 MNHNS, CDR2 SASEGT. This CDR3 is 13 amino acids long. This CDR3 reads CASSHIAKNIQYF. CDR3 coding DNA: TGTGCCAGCTCTCATATAGCCAAAAACATTCAGTACTTC.

This chain connects TRBV20-1 to TRBJ2-7, with 9 bases matching TRBD1. This CDR3 has 14 amino acids. V shed 3 bases, J shed 1 base, and the junction held 4 bases outside the gene matches. The germline CDR1 and CDR2 sequences are DFQATT and SNEGSKA (reference sequence). CDR3 loop: CSASRGQGSYEQYF. CDR3 coding DNA: TGCAGTGCTAGTCGGGGACAGGGTTCCTACGAGCAGTACTTC.

This clonotype was counted between two and nine times. The rearrangement uses TRBV27 and TRBJ2-1, with TRBD2 identical over 9 bases. Germline lookup yields CDR1 MNHEY and CDR2 SMNVEV (reference sequence). The V segment lost 0 bases and the J segment 5 bases; nucleotides outside the gene matches: 5. The CDR3 consists of 16 residues. CDR3 bases: TGTGCCAGCAGTTTATCAATGCGGGGGGGCAACAATGAGCAGTTCTTC. Its translation: CASSLSMRGGNNEQFF.

This clonotype was observed a few times. V is TRBV6-1 and J is TRBJ1-3; no firm D call. The CDR3 extends over 14 amino acids. Between the trimmed V and J ends, which lost 6 bases and 4 bases, there was a span of 13 bases. CDR1 and CDR2 (germline): MNHNS, SASEGT. The CDR3 loop reads CASRLGSSGNTIYF. The CDR3, as DNA: TGTGCCAGCAGGCTAGGGAGTTCAGGAAACACCATATATTTT.

This chain connects TRBV3-1 to TRBJ1-2; D gene unclear. This CDR3 contains 13 residues. Trimming removed 4 bases at V and 4 bases at J, with 10 bases between. Germline CDR1 and CDR2: LGHDT and YNNKEL (reference sequence). The CDR3 here is CASSPFIGYGYTF. CDR3 coding DNA: TGTGCCAGCAGCCCCTTCATCGGCTATGGCTACACCTTC.

V and J are TRBV28 and TRBJ1-2; D possibly corresponds to TRBD1 (5 bases). The V end lost 9 bases, the J end lost 2 bases, and 10 bases lay between the germline ends. The CDR3 length is 12 residues. Germline V lookup: CDR1 MDHEN, CDR2 SYDVKM. Here the CDR3 reads CASAPGNYGYTF. The CDR3 DNA is TGTGCCAGTGCACCAGGGAACTATGGCTACACCTTC.

The CDR3 DNA follows: TGTGCCACCCAAGCTCGGGACAGGGGGGACACTGAAGCTTTCTTT. It encodes CATQARDRGDTEAFF. The V and J genes are TRBV19 and TRBJ1-1; 11 bases fit TRBD1. This CDR3 has 15 residues. CDR1 LNHDA and CDR2 SQIVND come from the germline V gene (reference sequence). Germline trimming cut 10 bases from V and 3 bases from J; bases unmatched to any gene: 10.

The chain employs TRBV3-1 and TRBJ2-1; tentatively, D is TRBD2 (6 bases). CDR1 is LGHDT and CDR2 is YNNKEL in the germline V gene (reference sequence). The CDR3 extends over 15 amino acids. Trimming removed 3 bases at V and 2 bases at J, with 11 bases between. CDR3 protein: CASSQGGPPYNEQFF. The CDR3 nucleotides are TGTGCCAGCAGCCAGGGGGGACCGCCCTACAATGAGCAGTTCTTC.

This clonotype occurred a few times. The chain uses TRBV5-1 and TRBJ2-4, with TRBD2 as a possible D gene (6 bases). Germline V gives CDR1 SGHRS, CDR2 YFSETQ. Trimming cost V 0 bases and J 5 bases, with 12 bases left between them. The CDR3 has 15 residues. CDR3 protein: CASSLETSRQNIQYF. As DNA, the CDR3 is TGCGCCAGCAGCTTGGAGACTAGTCGCCAAAACATTCAGTACTTC.

V gene TRBV12-3 or TRBV12-4 combines with J gene TRBJ2-5; 13 nucleotides agree with TRBD2. Unmatched junction bases numbered 8, after V lost 5 bases and J lost 5 bases. CDR3 length: 16 residues. CDR3 amino acids: CASSTRLAGGSETQYF. The CDR3 region has the DNA TGTGCCAGCAGTACACGACTAGCGGGGGGCAGCGAGACCCAGTACTTC.

This chain joins TRBV7-2 and TRBJ2-1; TRBD2 aligns across 10 bases. The trim removed 3 bases at V and 6 bases at J, leaving 8 bases unmatched. The CDR3 covers 16 residues. Germline loops: CDR1 SGHTA, CDR2 FQGNSA. The CDR3 loop reads CASSLRAGGSRNEQFF. The DNA of the CDR3 is TGTGCCAGCAGCTTGCGAGCGGGGGGGTCGCGCAATGAGCAGTTCTTC.

This chain joins TRBV9 and TRBJ2-3; 11 bases agree with TRBD1. Per the germline V gene, CDR1 is SGDLS and CDR2 is YYNGEE. This CDR3 region has 16 residues. V lost 3 bases and J lost 2; bases outside the gene matches: 5. In DNA, the CDR3 is TGTGCCAGCAGCGGGACAGGGGGCCCTTCCACAGATACGCAGTATTTT. Translation gives CASSGTGGPSTDTQYF.

This clonotype has just a few counts. This rearrangement joins TRBV4-2 to TRBJ2-1, with D possibly matching TRBD1 (6 bases). This CDR3 is 12 amino acids long. V gave up 0 bases and J gave up 15 bases, with 12 bases separating them. Per germline, CDR1 LGHNA and CDR2 YNFKEQ. CDR3 in DNA: TGTGCCAGCAGCCAAGATCCAGGGGTGTGGTTCTTC. Amino acids: CASSQDPGVWFF.